This T cell receptor beta chain was sequenced during a study of cytomegalovirus exposure and HLA in healthy donors. Notes on the study in general: Information on immune exposure was restricted to one variable (CMV serostatus). It was reported in a later analysis that an Asian-associated ancestry cluster showed fewer N-insertions than the 666-donor mean.

In regard to this clone: As yet, its antigen is unknown.

Primers included in the PCR were 60 Vbeta and 13 Jbeta primers. Only in-frame clones appear in the TCRdb table, and some are missing; sequencing was by immunoSEQ multiplex PCR. The table shows some 79,000 clones, with 55% to 70% occurring only once. V lost 2 bases to trimming and J lost 5 bases; unmatched junction nucleotides: 6. CDR1 and CDR2 (germline): SGHTA, FQGNSA. This CDR3 has 16 residues. Everyone who donated was a healthy bone marrow donor. The gene calls are TRBV7-2 and TRBJ2-7, with TRBD2 matching 13 bases. Sequencing was performed on PBMCs. The receptor was isolated from a woman in her thirties or forties in good health and CMV-seropositive. CDR3 nucleotides: TGTGCCAGCAGCTTAACCGGGACTAGCGGGGTGGACGAGCAGTACTTC. This translates into CASSLTGTSGVDEQYF.